This T cell receptor (beta chain) was retrieved from a study of OX40 agonist ivuxolimab in advanced cancers. V lost 1 base, J lost 5 bases, and 10 bases lay in between. Per germline, CDR1 SGDLS and CDR2 YYNGEE. The CDR3 is 14 amino acids. Generated by immunoSEQ multiplex PCR, the TCRdb table keeps only in-frame clones and is missing some. The profile shows some 81,000 clones, roughly 84% of them singletons. The source material was CD4+ or CD8+ T cells sorted from blood, sampled in a trial of the OX40 agonist ivuxolimab. This sequence joins TRBV9 and TRBJ2-1, with TRBD1 as a possible D gene (6 bases). The sequence was collected from an adult with an advanced solid tumor such as melanoma, head and neck, liver or kidney cancer. CDR3 loop: CASSVSGQNNEQFF. The CDR3, as DNA: TGTGCCAGCAGCGTATCGGGACAAAACAATGAGCAGTTCTTC.